This T cell receptor beta chain appears in the sequencing data of a study of shared clonotypes between healthy human individuals. The investigators split CD4+ cells into a CD45RA+ naive subset and a CD45RA-negative memory subset. As to this clone: The antigen remains unidentified.

The protocol was immunoSEQ multiplex PCR, while the TCRdb copy is restricted to in-frame clones and leaves out a portion. The table includes 800,000 to 1,200,000 clones, 75% to 85% detected once. Germline CDR1 SQVTM, CDR2 ANQGSEA. The CDR3 is 15 amino acids. V lost 7 bases, J lost 4 bases, and 11 bases stayed unmatched. The study, taken as a whole, reports: Four donors had roughly 5% of their naive CD4 clonotypes in common.

This chain uses TRBV29-1 with TRBJ2-5; 11 nucleotides align to TRBD1. The sequencing sample was made of memory CD4+ T cells from PBMCs. Subset described: CD45RA-negative fraction. This TCR derives from a man younger than 35 in good health. Some clones in this sample may be carry-over from other donors' samples. The CDR3 region is CSARWGDRGRETQYF. The CDR3 DNA follows: TGCAGCGCCCGATGGGGGGACAGGGGGAGAGAGACCCAGTACTTC.